A few counts support the clone carrying this TCR beta chain. Its target is not known. This sample stems from a study of T cell repertoires in cytomegalovirus infection. Across the study: HLA-B-restricted CMV epitopes that are well studied, plus recently identified HLA-C-restricted ones, were used by the study. Public TCR beta signatures were indicative of both CMV infection and a matching HLA type. Study-level findings and limits: The cumulative frequency of public TCR beta families distinguished individuals who carried CMV together with the relevant HLA. HLA-C-restricted CMV clonotypes gave the most frequent clonotype in two of eight donors.

TCRdb used MiXCR to reprocess the reads, holding one entry per CDR3 protein. The sample yields around 900,000 distinct CDR3 sequences, around a third seen once. Sample: cultured CD8+ T cells from PBMCs, taken from culture after CMV antigen stimulation. The receptor was isolated from a human donor in good health (CMV status not recorded). Some clones in this sample may be carry-over from other donors' samples.

Here the CDR3 DNA reads TGTGCCAGCAGCTTCCCGACTAGCGGGGGAGCTCTGGAGACCCAGTACTTC. It encodes CASSFPTSGGALETQYF. The chain recombines TRBV7-8 with TRBJ2-5, with 12 bases lining up with TRBD2. The CDR3 contains 17 residues. J gave up 5 bases and V 3 bases, and 10 bases lay outside the gene matches. Per germline, CDR1 SGHVS and CDR2 FQNEAQ.